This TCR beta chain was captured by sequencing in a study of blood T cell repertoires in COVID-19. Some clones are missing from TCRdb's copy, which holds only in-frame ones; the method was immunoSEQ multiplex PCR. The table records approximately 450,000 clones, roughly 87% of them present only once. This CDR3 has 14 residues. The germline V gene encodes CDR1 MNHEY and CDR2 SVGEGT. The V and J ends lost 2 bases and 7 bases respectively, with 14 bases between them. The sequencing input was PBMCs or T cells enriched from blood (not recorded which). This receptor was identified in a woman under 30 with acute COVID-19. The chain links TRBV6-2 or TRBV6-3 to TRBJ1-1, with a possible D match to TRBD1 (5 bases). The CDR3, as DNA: TGTGCCAGCAGTTACAGTAATCGGCAGGGTGAAGCTTTCTTT. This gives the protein CASSYSNRQGEAFF.